This passage covers 6 T cell receptor beta chains from one sample sequenced in a study of blood T cell repertoires in COVID-19 (TCRdb year 2020). Libraries came from the immunoSEQ multiplex PCR assay. In its TCRdb copy, this immuneACCESS table keeps in-frame sequences only and misses some clones. Where compared with another copy, unresolved V genes explain less than half of these, and the others have no known cause. Counted in this sample were around 100,000 clones; 90% of them appeared once. The ten largest account for about 6.3% of the sample. The specimen was peripheral blood. The receptor source for this set is a man younger than 30 with COVID-19, enrolled during active disease.

The gene calls are TRBV7-2 and TRBJ2-2, with 9 bases aligning to TRBD1. The ends lost 8 bases at V and 3 bases at J; junction bases unmatched: 7. CDR1 SGHTA and CDR2 FQGNSA come from the germline V gene. The length of the CDR3 is 15 residues. For the CDR3, the DNA is TGTGCCAGCTCCTTTACAGGGGGCGACACCGGGGAGCTGTTTTTT. As protein: CASSFTGGDTGELFF.

The chain joins TRBV9 to TRBJ1-6; perhaps TRBD1 as D (5 bases). Per germline, CDR1 SGDLS and CDR2 YYNGEE. This CDR3 comprises 16 residues. The V end was cut by 1 base, the J end by 6 bases, with 14 bases between. In DNA form, the CDR3 reads TGTGCCAGCAGCGTATTCCCGGGACTGAGTAATTCACCCCTCCACTTT. Protein: CASSVFPGLSNSPLHF.

The chain has TRBV28 and TRBJ1-5; TRBD1 matches 7 bases. V shed 6 bases, J shed 0 bases, and the junction held 2 bases outside the gene matches. The germline V gene encodes CDR1 MDHEN and CDR2 SYDVKM. The CDR3 loop spans 14 amino acids. The CDR3 DNA sequence: TGTGCCAGCAGGGGACAGTTTAGCAATCAGCCCCAGCATTTT. Protein sequence: CASRGQFSNQPQHF.

The gene calls are TRBV6-2 or TRBV6-3 and TRBJ2-6; no reliable D call. This CDR3 has 16 residues. Trimming cost V 6 bases and J 0 bases, with 12 bases left between them. The V gene's germline CDR1 is MNHEY and CDR2 SVGEGT. The CDR3 DNA is TGTGCCAGCAGCCGACCAGGTGACTCTGGGGCCAACGTCCTGACTTTC. Translation gives CASSRPGDSGANVLTF.

V gene TRBV9 combines with J gene TRBJ2-1; 10 nucleotides line up with TRBD1. J lost 8 bases, V lost 5 bases, and 4 bases had no gene match. Per germline, CDR1 SGDLS and CDR2 YYNGEE. CDR3 length equals 13 residues. CDR3 in DNA: TGTGCCAGCAGGGGACAGGGGAGGTATGAGCAGTTCTTC. As protein: CASRGQGRYEQFF.

In its sample, this clone was seen once. The chain is built from TRBV7-9 and TRBJ1-1; the D gene is possibly TRBD1 (6 bases). V was shortened by 1 base and J by 5 bases, with 11 bases between the two germline ends. This CDR3 spans 14 amino acids. CDR1 and CDR2 from the germline V gene are SEHNR and FQNEAQ (reference sequence). The CDR3 DNA reads TGTGCCAGCAGCTTAGATCTGGGGGCAACTGAAGCTTTCTTT. Amino acids: CASSLDLGATEAFF.